These 30 T cell receptor beta chains were sequenced from one sample in a study of blood T cell repertoires in COVID-19. Profiling relied on immunoSEQ multiplex PCR, and the TCRdb table lists in-frame clones only, not all of them. The table includes 250,000 to 300,000 clones, approximately 80% detected once. Sequencing was carried out using PBMCs or T cells enriched from blood (not recorded which). These receptors were obtained from a man in his forties who had been exposed to COVID-19.

The chain recombines TRBV19 with TRBJ2-7, with D perhaps matching TRBD1 (6 bases). There are 13 residues in the CDR3. V was shortened by 3 bases and J by 6 bases, with 12 bases between the two germline ends. Germline CDR1 LNHDA, CDR2 SQIVND (reference sequence). In nucleotides, the CDR3 is TGTGCCAGTAGTATTGGCAGGGGTATCGAGCAGTACTTC. It encodes CASSIGRGIEQYF.

V gene TRBV24-1 combines with J gene TRBJ2-1; D possibly corresponds to TRBD2 (5 bases). The V end was cut by 9 bases, the J end by 8 bases, with 16 bases between. This CDR3 region has 13 residues. Germline V gene data show CDR1 as KGHDR and CDR2 as SFDVKD. The CDR3 nucleotides are TGTGCCACCGAGGGAGCCCTTTCCTATGAGCAGTTCTTC. This sequence encodes CATEGALSYEQFF.

This clone has just one count. The chain employs TRBV6-5 and TRBJ2-3; D gene unclear. Trimming took 5 bases from V and 5 from J, leaving 5 bases between them. This CDR3 region has 11 residues. Germline assignment: CDR1 MNHEY and CDR2 SVGAGI. The CDR3 is CASSNGDTQYF. In DNA form, the CDR3 reads TGTGCCAGCAGTAACGGAGATACGCAGTATTTT.

V and J are TRBV5-6 and TRBJ2-3, with D possibly being TRBD2 (5 bases). CDR3 length: 15 residues. Per germline, CDR1 SGHDT and CDR2 YYEEEE. Deletions cut 2 bases from V and 3 bases from J, with 13 bases between. The CDR3 coding sequence is TGTGCCAGCAGCTTATTAGCCGGGAAAACAGATACGCAGTATTTT. The encoded protein is CASSLLAGKTDTQYF.

The chain joins TRBV24-1 to TRBJ1-5; D is uncertain. The length of the CDR3 is 14 residues. Trimming took off 1 base at V and 4 bases at J, with 7 bases between the two ends. CDR1 and CDR2 from the germline V gene are KGHDR and SFDVKD. CDR3 amino acids: CATSDFGANQPQHF. The DNA of the CDR3 is TGTGCCACCAGTGATTTTGGAGCAAATCAGCCCCAGCATTTT.

The rearrangement joins TRBV19 to TRBJ2-1, with D perhaps TRBD1 (6 bases). Looked up from germline, CDR1 is LNHDA and CDR2 is SQIVND (reference sequence). V was pared by 5 bases and J by 9 bases, with 20 bases between. The CDR3 length is 15 residues. CDR3 loop: CASSPPGQGISEQFF. The CDR3 nucleotides are TGTGCCAGTAGTCCCCCCGGGCAGGGGATCAGTGAGCAGTTCTTC. Drawing the rest from reference TRBV19 and TRBJ2-1, the complete variable domain is DGGITQSPKYLFRKEGQNVTLSCEQNLNHDAMYWYRQDPGQGLRLIYYSQIVNDFQKGDIAEGYSVSREKKESFPLTVTSAQKNPTAFYLCASSPPGQGISEQFFGPGTRLTVL.

The rearrangement joins TRBV19 to TRBJ2-2; 13 bases are shared with TRBD2. Germline V gene data show CDR1 as LNHDA and CDR2 as SQIVND (reference sequence). V was pared by 7 bases and J by 4 bases, with 6 bases of the junction left unmatched. The CDR3 sequence is 16 residues long. CDR3: CASIIGTSGTTGELFF. The CDR3 DNA reads as TGTGCCAGTATCATTGGGACTAGCGGGACCACCGGGGAGCTGTTTTTT.

The gene calls are TRBV10-1 and TRBJ2-1; TRBD2 aligns across 11 bases. V shed 8 bases, J shed 9 bases, and the junction held 12 bases outside the gene matches. CDR3 length: 15 residues. The germline gives CDR1 WNHNN, CDR2 SYGVQD (reference sequence). CDR3 protein: CASSPWISGRGEQFF. For the CDR3, the DNA is TGCGCCAGCTCCCCCTGGATTAGCGGGAGGGGTGAGCAGTTCTTC.

This chain joins TRBV5-1 and TRBJ1-3; 9 bases align to TRBD1. The V and J ends lost 4 bases and 5 bases, in that order; junction bases with no gene match: 7. CDR1 SGHRS and CDR2 YFSETQ come from the germline V gene. The CDR3 consists of 15 residues. CDR3 amino acids: CASSTGQGGRNTIYF. The DNA of the CDR3 is TGCGCCAGCAGCACGGGACAGGGTGGTAGAAACACCATATATTTT.

This chain links TRBV18 with TRBJ2-7, with TRBD2 as a possible D gene (6 bases). V shed 2 bases and J shed 4 bases, with 15 bases lying between them. The CDR3 loop spans 15 amino acids. The germline V gene encodes CDR1 KGHSH and CDR2 LQKENI. CDR3 sequence: CASSPALWGVYEQYF. In DNA, the CDR3 is TGTGCCAGCTCACCAGCTTTGTGGGGGGTTTACGAGCAGTACTTC.

The V call is TRBV25-1, the J call TRBJ1-1; D is possibly TRBD1 (5 bases). The CDR3 totals 14 residues. Germline loops: CDR1 MGHDK, CDR2 SYGVNS. Trimming took 2 bases from V and 4 from J, leaving 11 bases between them. The CDR3 DNA sequence: TGTGCCAGCAGTGAACAGGGTAGTATCACTGAAGCTTTCTTT. This translates into CASSEQGSITEAFF.

This clone occurred a few times. The CDR3 is CAWSPSTSGRGAEQFF. DNA for the CDR3: TGTGCCTGGAGTCCTTCGACTAGCGGGAGGGGGGCTGAGCAGTTCTTC. The chain links TRBV30 to TRBJ2-1, with 14 bases that match TRBD2. Germline loops: CDR1 GTSNPN, CDR2 SVGIG (reference sequence). The ends lost 2 bases at V and 9 bases at J; junction bases unmatched: 9. CDR3 length: 16 residues.

The rearrangement uses TRBV10-3 and TRBJ2-3; 9 nucleotides line up with TRBD1. CDR1 and CDR2 from the germline V gene are ENHRY and SYGVKD. The trim removed 5 bases at V and 1 base at J, leaving 13 bases unmatched. This CDR3 is built from 18 residues. CDR3 in DNA: TGTGCCATCAGTCAAATACCCTTGGGACAGGGCGGCACAGATACGCAGTATTTT. It translates to CAISQIPLGQGGTDTQYF.

The chain employs TRBV3-1 (or the pseudogene TRBV3-2) and TRBJ1-1; TRBD1 is a possible D gene (5 bases). The V end lost 1 base, the J end lost 1 base, and 16 bases lay between the germline ends. The CDR3 totals 17 residues. CDR1 is LGHDT and CDR2 is YNNKEL in the germline V gene (reference sequence). CDR3 coding DNA: TGTGCCAGCAGCCAAGGGGTCTTGGGGGGGAGGAACACTGAAGCTTTCTTT. Translation: CASSQGVLGGRNTEAFF.

This clone has only a few counts. The rearrangement links TRBV14 to TRBJ2-3, with a tentative D call TRBD2 (6 bases). The V end was cut by 5 bases, the J end by 6 bases, with 12 bases between. The CDR3 has 13 amino acids. Germline lookup yields CDR1 SGHDN and CDR2 FVKESK. CDR3 sequence (DNA): TGTGCCAGCAGCGGAGGGACCTGGGATACGCAGTATTTT. Translated: CASSGGTWDTQYF.

The rearrangement uses TRBV27 and TRBJ2-7, with 7 positions matching TRBD1. Germline V lookup: CDR1 MNHEY, CDR2 SMNVEV (reference sequence). The CDR3 is made up of 13 amino acids. V shed 5 bases, J shed 2 bases, and the junction held 3 bases outside the gene matches. CDR3 nucleotides: TGTGCCAGCAGTGTTCAGGGGGCCTACGAGCAGTACTTC. The encoded protein is CASSVQGAYEQYF.

The chain employs TRBV5-1 and TRBJ1-1; maybe TRBD1 (6 bases). Germline values: CDR1 SGHRS, CDR2 YFSETQ. V was clipped by 0 bases and J by 5 bases, with 14 bases between them. This CDR3 is built from 15 residues. CDR3 protein: CASSLGSGVGTEAFF. The CDR3 DNA is TGCGCCAGCAGCTTGGGGTCAGGGGTAGGGACTGAAGCTTTCTTT.

The V call is TRBV19, the J call TRBJ2-1; perhaps TRBD1 as D (6 bases). This CDR3 has 16 amino acids. V dropped 3 bases and J dropped 10 bases, with 22 bases sitting between them. Germline loops: CDR1 LNHDA, CDR2 SQIVND (reference sequence). CDR3 region: CASSIGPGAEWGEQFF. The CDR3, as DNA: TGTGCCAGTAGTATTGGTCCAGGGGCTGAATGGGGGGAGCAGTTCTTC.

V is TRBV25-1 and J is TRBJ1-1; TRBD1 is a possible D gene (6 bases). The V gene lost 9 bases and the J gene lost 5 bases, with 22 bases spanning the gap. This CDR3 contains 15 residues. CDR1 is MGHDK, CDR2 SYGVNS, per germline. The CDR3 DNA reads TGTGCCAGTTCCGAAACTGGGCAAAGGGGGACTGAAGCTTTCTTT. Translating gives CASSETGQRGTEAFF. The whole variable domain, filled in from reference TRBV25-1 and TRBJ1-1, reads EADIYQTPRYLVIGTGKKITLECSQTMGHDKMYWYQQDPGMELHLIHYSYGVNSTEKGDLSSESTVSRIRTEHFPLTLESARPSHTSQYLCASSETGQRGTEAFFGQGTRLTVV.

A few counts support this clone. The gene calls are TRBV18 and TRBJ1-4; 7 nucleotides line up with TRBD1. V lost 4 bases and J lost 8; bases outside the gene matches: 7. Germline-derived CDR1 and CDR2 are KGHSH and LQKENI. This CDR3 region has 14 residues. CDR3 bases: TGTGCCAGCTCACTCGACAGGGTTGAAGAAAAACTGTTTTTT. Its translation: CASSLDRVEEKLFF.

The chain couples TRBV29-1 to TRBJ1-4; D is possibly TRBD1 (6 bases). This CDR3 region has 12 residues. V shed 7 bases and J shed 5 bases, with 11 bases lying between them. CDR1 is SQVTM, CDR2 ANQGSEA, per germline. The CDR3 sequence is CSAGQRNEKLFF. The CDR3 coding sequence is TGCAGCGCCGGACAGAGGAATGAAAAACTGTTTTTT.

The gene calls are TRBV2 and TRBJ2-3, with TRBD2 identical over 13 bases. Germline assignment: CDR1 SNHLY and CDR2 FYNNEI. V was clipped by 6 bases and J by 5 bases; unmatched bases: 5. This CDR3 has 15 residues. CDR3 nucleotide sequence: TGTGCCAGCAGATGGACTAGCGGGAGAGGAGATACGCAGTATTTT. Amino acids: CASRWTSGRGDTQYF.

The rearrangement joins TRBV18 to TRBJ2-1; TRBD2 matches 8 bases. V trimming: 1 base; J trimming: 9 bases; junction bases outside the gene matches: 5. Germline V lookup: CDR1 KGHSH, CDR2 LQKENI. The CDR3 sequence is 14 residues long. The CDR3 nucleotides are TGTGCCAGCTCACCACGGCGGGAGGTCGGTGAGCAGTTCTTC. Its protein is CASSPRREVGEQFF. Filled out from reference TRBV18 and TRBJ2-1, the complete variable domain reads NAGVMQNPRHLVRRRGQEARLRCSPMKGHSHVYWYRQLPEEGLKFMVYLQKENIIDESGMPKERFSAEFPKEGPSILRIQQVVRGDSAAYFCASSPRREVGEQFFGPGTRLTVL.

Only one count was recorded for this clone. The gene calls are TRBV11-3 and TRBJ1-1; TRBD1 might be the D (5 bases). Germline V CDR1 and CDR2: SGHNT, YENEEA. With 2 bases removed from V and 0 bases from J, the gap between germline ends came to 13 bases. The CDR3 runs to 16 residues. The CDR3 DNA reads as TGTGCCAGCAGCTTACAGGGCGGCAGCCTGAACACTGAAGCTTTCTTT. Translated, it gives CASSLQGGSLNTEAFF.

The rearrangement joins TRBV7-2 to TRBJ1-1; D unclear. There are 11 residues in the CDR3. Germline assignment: CDR1 SGHTA and CDR2 FQGNSA. V lost 5 bases and J 9 bases, leaving 10 bases between the germline ends. The CDR3 DNA is TGTGCCAGCAGCCCGCGGGATAAAGCTTTCTTT. Its protein is CASSPRDKAFF.

The rearrangement links TRBV2 to TRBJ2-5, with TRBD1 matching 7 bases. V lost 6 bases, J lost 5 bases, and 12 bases stayed unmatched. The CDR3 extends over 15 amino acids. In germline, CDR1 is SNHLY, CDR2 FYNNEI. CDR3 residues: CASRYKTGNLETQYF. The DNA for the CDR3 is TGTGCCAGCAGGTACAAGACAGGGAATCTGGAGACCCAGTACTTC. Full variable domain (outside the CDR3, taken from reference TRBV2 and TRBJ2-5): EPEVTQTPSHQVTQMGQEVILRCVPISNHLYFYWYRQILGQKVEFLVSFYNNEISEKSEIFDDQFSVERPDGSNFTLKIRSTKLEDSAMYFCASRYKTGNLETQYFGPGTRLLVL.

This chain connects TRBV12-3 or TRBV12-4 to TRBJ1-3; no firm D call. V was pared by 5 bases and J by 2 bases, with 7 bases between. This CDR3 is built from 13 residues. The CDR3 bases are TGTGCCAGCAGTCGAACAGCTGGAAACACCATATATTTT. Encoded protein: CASSRTAGNTIYF.

This chain joins TRBV3-1 (or the pseudogene TRBV3-2) and TRBJ1-1; D is perhaps TRBD1 (6 bases). V was trimmed by 4 bases and J by 3 bases, leaving 9 bases between them. The CDR3 extends over 13 amino acids. Germline values: CDR1 LGHDT, CDR2 YNNKEL (reference sequence). CDR3 sequence (DNA): TGTGCCAGCAGCCTACAGGGAGACACTGAAGCTTTCTTT. Translation gives CASSLQGDTEAFF.

V usage is TRBV19 and J usage is TRBJ1-5; tentatively, D is TRBD1 (5 bases). Trimming removed 3 bases at V and 4 bases at J, with 10 bases between. The CDR3 is made up of 14 amino acids. CDR1 and CDR2 from the germline V gene are LNHDA and SQIVND (reference sequence). CDR3 sequence: CASSMGQYNQPQHF. CDR3 in DNA: TGTGCCAGTAGTATGGGGCAGTATAATCAGCCCCAGCATTTT.

This rearrangement joins TRBV18 to TRBJ2-1; 7 nucleotides line up with TRBD1. This CDR3 is 15 amino acids long. The germline V gene has CDR1 KGHSH and CDR2 LQKENI. V shed 0 bases and J 5 bases; nucleotides not matched to a gene: 4. The CDR3 spells CASSPPGTENNEQFF. DNA for the CDR3: TGTGCCAGCTCACCACCGGGGACAGAAAACAATGAGCAGTTCTTC.